This TCR beta chain was documented in a study of T cells after yellow fever vaccination. Overall study results and limits: Some clonotypes, a small share, were shared between CD4 and CD8 compartments. In FACS-sorted repertoires, abundant clonotypes from the bulk population could appear as contaminants.

As for this clonotype: Its antigen is as yet unknown.

TCRdb re-analysed the 5' RACE reads in MiXCR, keeping a single row per CDR3 protein. The repertoire includes approximately 510,000 distinct CDR3 sequences, 20% to 25% of them detected once, and approximately 15% sits in the top ten. This material consisted of PBMCs, taken approximately 22 days after the first yellow fever vaccination. The sequence was collected from a man aged 18 to 35 who received the YFV17D yellow fever vaccine.

CDR3 protein: CASSPGGAGTEAFF. The CDR3 coding sequence is TGTGCCAGCAGCCCGGGGGGGGCCGGCACTGAAGCTTTCTTT. J is TRBJ1-1 and V is TRBV7-6; TRBD1 might be the D (6 bases). The CDR3 has 14 residues. CDR1 SGHVS and CDR2 FNYEAQ come from the germline V gene. Trimming stripped 5 bases from V and 4 bases from J, with 14 bases between. The full variable domain, completed using reference TRBV7-6 and TRBJ1-1, is GAGVSQSPRYKVTKRGQDVALRCDPISGHVSLYWYRQALGQGPEFLTYFNYEAQQDKSGLPNDRFSAERPEGSISTLTIQRTEQRDSAMYRCASSPGGAGTEAFFGQGTRLTVV.